This is a list of T cell receptor beta chains from one sample in a study of cytomegalovirus exposure and HLA in healthy donors. Profiling relied on immunoSEQ multiplex PCR, and the TCRdb table lists in-frame clones only, not all of them. Here the sample spans around 180,000 clones, around 82% being singletons. The source material was PBMCs. These receptors all stem from a man aged 55 to 70 in good health and CMV-seronegative. Each CDR3 is given with its conserved first and last residue. D genes are given only for firm matches. Clone size is given for some rows only: seen once, a few or many times, or a class if the clone is expanded.

clone_size | cdr3_length | d_call | j_call | v_call | cdr3_nt | cdr3_aa
NA | 14 | NA | TRBJ1-1 | TRBV2 | TGTGCCAGCAACCGAGAGGGATCGAACACTGAAGCTTTCTTT | CASNREGSNTEAFF
few | 14 | NA | TRBJ1-1 | TRBV7-9 | TGTTCCAGCAGTTTGGGGGGTGGTGAGACTGAAGCTTTCTTT | CSSSLGGGETEAFF
NA | 15 | NA | TRBJ1-1 | TRBV27 | TGTGCCAGCAAAGGCCAGCGGCAGCAACACACTGAAGCTTTCTTT | CASKGQRQQHTEAFF
once | 14 | NA | TRBJ2-3 | TRBV5-4 | TGTGCCAGCAGCTTGGCATCCCCCGCGGATACGCAGTATTTT | CASSLASPADTQYF
few | 16 | TRBD1 | TRBJ2-7 | TRBV7-3 | TGTGCCAGCAGCCCCGTGGCTTGGGACAGGGGGCACGAGCAGTACTTC | CASSPVAWDRGHEQYF
NA | 13 | NA | TRBJ2-3 | TRBV10-3 | TGTGCCAACCGCGGGGCAAGCACAGATACGCAGTATTTT | CANRGASTDTQYF
NA | 15 | NA | TRBJ1-2 | TRBV29-1 | TGCAGCGTTATTCCCGGGGCAGGGAGGGACTATGGCTACACCTTC | CSVIPGAGRDYGYTF
NA | 15 | TRBD1 | TRBJ1-6 | TRBV5-1 | TGCGCCAGCAGCTATGGGACAGGGGGCAGCTCACCCCTCCACTTT | CASSYGTGGSSPLHF
once | 16 | NA | TRBJ2-5 | TRBV5-6 | TGTGCCAGCAGCTTGAGGTTATCGGGGGGCTGGGAGACCCAGTACTTC | CASSLRLSGGWETQYF
NA | 12 | NA | TRBJ2-7 | TRBV25-1 | TGTGCCAGCAGCTTTCTTATGCCCGAGCAGTACTTC | CASSFLMPEQYF
few | 16 | TRBD2 | TRBJ2-1 | TRBV6-6 | TGTGCCAGCAGTCCCCCAGGGACTAGCGGGCCGAATGAGCAGTTCTTC | CASSPPGTSGPNEQFF
NA | 15 | NA | TRBJ2-3 | TRBV5-1 | TGCGCCAGCAGCTTGGCCCCACTCGTCACAGATACGCAGTATTTT | CASSLAPLVTDTQYF
NA | 17 | TRBD2 | TRBJ2-7 | TRBV4-2 | TGTGCCAGCAGCCAACCTACTAGCGGAGATCCCTCCTACGAGCAGTACTTC | CASSQPTSGDPSYEQYF
few | 14 | NA | TRBJ1-1 | TRBV21-1 | TGTGCCAGCAGCACGTCAGGGGAATACACTGAAGCTTTCTTT | CASSTSGEYTEAFF
NA | 15 | TRBD1 | TRBJ2-3 | TRBV6-1 | TGTGCCAGCAGTGGACAGGGAGTCGGGACAGATACGCAGTATTTT | CASSGQGVGTDTQYF
NA | 14 | NA | TRBJ1-1 | TRBV27 | TGTGCCAGCAGTCCCCGGCGGGGGGGGGTTGAAGCTTTCTTT | CASSPRRGGVEAFF
NA | 16 | NA | TRBJ1-4 | TRBV5-1 | TGCGCCAGCAGCTTGGACCCCCAGGGGACTAATGAAAAACTGTTTTTT | CASSLDPQGTNEKLFF
NA | 13 | TRBD1 | TRBJ1-3 | TRBV7-6 | TGTGCCAGCAGCCTGGACAGGGGAAACACCATATATTTT | CASSLDRGNTIYF
NA | 13 | NA | TRBJ1-4 | TRBV19 | TGTGCCAGTAGTATTCAGGGCGGTGAAAAACTGTTTTTT | CASSIQGGEKLFF
few | 13 | TRBD1 | TRBJ2-3 | TRBV5-6 | TGTGCCAGCAGCCAACAGGGGGCAGATACGCAGTATTTT | CASSQQGADTQYF
NA | 15 | NA | TRBJ2-6 | TRBV9 | TGTGCCAGCAGCGTAGCGGGTTCTGGGGCCAACGTCCTGACTTTC | CASSVAGSGANVLTF
NA | 14 | TRBD2 | TRBJ2-5 | TRBV7-2 | TGTGCCAGCAGCCAACTAGCGGGCTGGGAGACCCAGTACTTC | CASSQLAGWETQYF
NA | 16 | NA | TRBJ1-3 | TRBV18 | TGTGCCAGCTCACGCTCCGCGGCTACCTCTGGAAACACCATATATTTT | CASSRSAATSGNTIYF
NA | 13 | TRBD1 | TRBJ1-2 | TRBV5-6 | TGTGCCAGCAGCCCGACAGGGAGAGGTGGCTACACCTTC | CASSPTGRGGYTF
NA | 16 | TRBD2 | TRBJ2-3 | TRBV9 | TGTGCCAGCAGCGTAGCAGCGGGGGGATACACAGATACGCAGTATTTT | CASSVAAGGYTDTQYF
once | 15 | NA | TRBJ1-4 | TRBV28 | TGTGCCAGCAGTCCGGAGACAGGCTGGAGGGAAAAACTGTTTTTT | CASSPETGWREKLFF
NA | 14 | NA | TRBJ1-4 | TRBV21-1 | TGTGCCAGCAGCAAAGGTAGGGGAGGAGAAAAACTGTTTTTT | CASSKGRGGEKLFF
NA | 17 | TRBD2 | TRBJ2-5 | TRBV5-4 | TGTGCCAGCAGCCCCGGGACTAGCATTGGGGGCCAAGAGACCCAGTACTTC | CASSPGTSIGGQETQYF
NA | 14 | NA | TRBJ2-7 | TRBV13 | TGTGCCAGCAGCGTACAGACAGTATTCTACGAGCAGTACTTC | CASSVQTVFYEQYF
NA | 13 | NA | TRBJ2-5 | TRBV10-3 | TGTGCCATCAGTGAGGGAGTCGGGGAGACCCAGTACTTC | CAISEGVGETQYF
NA | 12 | TRBD1 | TRBJ2-1 | TRBV11-2 | TGTGCCAGCAGAAGGACAGGGAATGAGCAGTTCTTC | CASRRTGNEQFF
once | 16 | TRBD1 | TRBJ1-5 | TRBV6-6 | TGTGCCAGCTGGGGGACAGTGTTCCATAGCAATCAGCCCCAGCATTTT | CASWGTVFHSNQPQHF
NA | 16 | NA | TRBJ2-7 | TRBV5-1 | TGCGCCAGCAGCTTGGGCGGGGCAACACTCCTACGAGTGCAGTACTTC | CASSLGGATLLRVQYF
once | 16 | TRBD2 | TRBJ2-7 | TRBV7-2 | TGTGCCAGCAGCTACCGCGGGGGGGACTATTCTTACGAGCAGTACTTC | CASSYRGGDYSYEQYF
NA | 12 | NA | TRBJ2-7 | TRBV4-1 | TGCGCCAGCAGCCTAGAAATGGGCGAGCAGTACTTC | CASSLEMGEQYF